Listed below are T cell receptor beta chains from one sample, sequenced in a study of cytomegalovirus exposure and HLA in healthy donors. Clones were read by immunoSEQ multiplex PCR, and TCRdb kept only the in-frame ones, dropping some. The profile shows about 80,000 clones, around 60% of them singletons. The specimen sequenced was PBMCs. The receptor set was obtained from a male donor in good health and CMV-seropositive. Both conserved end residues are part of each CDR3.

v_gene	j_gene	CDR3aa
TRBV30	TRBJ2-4	CAWKRPGQGFPLNIQYF
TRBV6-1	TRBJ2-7	CASSVGGTGSSYEQYF
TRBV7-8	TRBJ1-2	CASSLARGPDYGYTF
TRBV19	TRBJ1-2	CASSIGDYGYTF
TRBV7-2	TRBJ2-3	CASSFSGGADTQYF
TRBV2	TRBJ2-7	CASSERQGTYEQYF
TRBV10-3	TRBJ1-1	CAISLQGADTEAFF
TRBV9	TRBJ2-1	CASSFTSGRENEQFF
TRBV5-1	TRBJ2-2	CASSSGSGAGELFF
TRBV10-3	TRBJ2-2	CAISESRPDTGTGELFF
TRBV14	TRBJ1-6	CASSLFVSGSYNSPLHF
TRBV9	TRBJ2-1	CASSAAGTGYNEQFF
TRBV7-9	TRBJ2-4	CASSPYGTIGQKNIQYF
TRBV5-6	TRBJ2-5	CASSPGGGTQYF
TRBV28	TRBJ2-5	CASSSGIQETQYF
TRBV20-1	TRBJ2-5	CSAQEETQYF
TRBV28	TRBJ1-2	CASLGAGGRYGYTF